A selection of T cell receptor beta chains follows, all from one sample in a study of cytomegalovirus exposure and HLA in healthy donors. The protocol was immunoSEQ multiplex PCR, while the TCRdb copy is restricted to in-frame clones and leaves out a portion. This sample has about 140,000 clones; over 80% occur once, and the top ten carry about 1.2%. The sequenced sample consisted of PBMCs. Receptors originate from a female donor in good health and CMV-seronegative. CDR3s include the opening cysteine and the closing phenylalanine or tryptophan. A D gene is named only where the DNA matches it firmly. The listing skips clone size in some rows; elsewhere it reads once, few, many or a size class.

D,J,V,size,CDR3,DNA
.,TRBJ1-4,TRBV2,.,CASSSFNEKLFF,TGTGCCAGCAGTTCCTTTAATGAAAAACTGTTTTTT
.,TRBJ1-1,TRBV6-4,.,CASSDSDRLMNTEAFF,TGTGCCAGCAGTGACTCCGACAGGCTCATGAACACTGAAGCTTTCTTT
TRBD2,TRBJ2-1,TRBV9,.,CASSVGGSGAYNEQFF,TGTGCCAGCAGCGTAGGGGGTAGCGGGGCCTACAATGAGCAGTTCTTC
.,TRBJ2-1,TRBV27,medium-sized,CASRGLRESYNEQFF,TGTGCCAGCAGGGGACTTCGGGAGAGCTACAATGAGCAGTTCTTC
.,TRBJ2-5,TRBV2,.,CASSTEGVWETQYF,TGTGCCAGCAGTACCGAGGGGGTCTGGGAGACCCAGTACTTC
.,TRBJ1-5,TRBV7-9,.,CASSFGGLSNQPQHF,TGTGCCAGCAGCTTCGGGGGTCTTAGCAATCAGCCCCAGCATTTT
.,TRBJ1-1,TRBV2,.,CASSDTGVNTEAFF,TGTGCCAGCAGTGACACGGGGGTGAACACTGAAGCTTTCTTT
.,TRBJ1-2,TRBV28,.,CASTLTDRGYGYTF,TGTGCCAGCACCTTAACAGACCGTGGGTATGGCTACACCTTC
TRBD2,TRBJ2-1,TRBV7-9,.,CASSGASGVSYNEQFF,TGTGCCAGCAGCGGGGCCAGCGGGGTCTCCTACAATGAGCAGTTCTTC
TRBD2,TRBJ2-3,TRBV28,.,CASGRSGFSGISDTQYF,TGTGCCAGCGGACGGTCTGGTTTTAGCGGGATCTCAGATACGCAGTATTTT
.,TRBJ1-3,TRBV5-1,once,CASMDSSGNTIYF,TGCGCCAGCATGGACAGCTCTGGAAACACCATATATTTT
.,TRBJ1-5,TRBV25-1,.,CASSEGNWGEARPQPQHF,TGTGCCAGCAGTGAAGGAAATTGGGGGGAAGCCCGGCCCCAGCCCCAGCATTTT
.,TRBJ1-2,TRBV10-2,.,CASRSGEADYGYTF,TGCGCCAGCAGATCCGGGGAAGCGGACTATGGCTACACCTTC
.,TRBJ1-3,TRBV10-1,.,CASSDPLSGNTIYF,TGCGCCAGCAGTGATCCACTGTCTGGAAACACCATATATTTT
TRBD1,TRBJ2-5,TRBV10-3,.,CAISSSTSGTGDEETQYF,TGTGCCATCAGCTCGTCGACTTCCGGGACAGGGGACGAAGAGACCCAGTACTTC
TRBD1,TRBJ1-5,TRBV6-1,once,CASSAPGTGNQPQHF,TGTGCCAGCAGTGCCCCCGGGACAGGGAATCAGCCCCAGCATTTT
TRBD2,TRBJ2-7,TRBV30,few,CAWGRGSYEQYF,TGTGCCTGGGGGAGGGGCTCCTACGAGCAGTACTTC
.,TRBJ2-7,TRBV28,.,CASSLRSLGYEQYF,TGTGCCAGCAGTTTGAGGTCCCTAGGCTACGAGCAGTACTTC
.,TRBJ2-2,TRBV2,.,CASSRVQGWAGELFF,TGTGCCAGCAGTAGGGTCCAGGGCTGGGCCGGGGAGCTGTTTTTT
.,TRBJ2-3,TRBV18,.,CASSSSGDTQYF,TGTGCCAGCTCGAGTTCGGGAGATACGCAGTATTTT
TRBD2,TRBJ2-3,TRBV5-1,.,CASSLPAGGPEDTQYF,TGCGCCAGCAGCTTGCCGGCGGGAGGACCGGAAGATACGCAGTATTTT
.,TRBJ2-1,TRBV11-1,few,CASSLGAGWYNEQFF,TGTGCCAGCAGCTTAGGGGCGGGTTGGTACAATGAGCAGTTCTTC
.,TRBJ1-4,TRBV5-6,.,CASSLTGYNEKLFF,TGTGCCAGCAGCCTGACAGGATATAATGAAAAACTGTTTTTT
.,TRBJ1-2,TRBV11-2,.,CASSSHQGNYGYTF,TGTGCCAGCAGCTCCCATCAGGGTAACTATGGCTACACCTTC
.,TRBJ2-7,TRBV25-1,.,CASSEYSYEQYF,TGTGCCAGCAGTGAATACAGCTACGAGCAGTACTTC
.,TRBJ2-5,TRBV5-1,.,CASSLDTQETQYF,TGCGCCAGCAGCTTGGACACCCAAGAGACCCAGTACTTC
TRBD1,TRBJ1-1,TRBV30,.,CAGQGSNTEAFF,TGTGCCGGACAGGGATCGAACACTGAAGCTTTCTTT
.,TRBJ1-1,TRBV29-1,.,CSVEGLNTEAFF,TGCAGCGTTGAGGGCTTGAACACTGAAGCTTTCTTT
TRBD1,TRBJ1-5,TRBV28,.,CASSLPRDRTGGNQPQHF,TGTGCCAGCAGTTTGCCCCGGGACAGGACTGGGGGCAATCAGCCCCAGCATTTT
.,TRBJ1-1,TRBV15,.,CATSRVGGQGTEAFF,TGTGCCACCAGCAGAGTAGGAGGGCAGGGCACTGAAGCTTTCTTT
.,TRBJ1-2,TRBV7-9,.,CASSRRTANYGYTF,TGTGCCAGCAGCCGCCGGACAGCGAACTATGGCTACACCTTC
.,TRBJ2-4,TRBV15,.,CATSRPGLHPGIQYF,TGTGCCACCAGCAGACCTGGACTGCACCCCGGGATTCAGTACTTC
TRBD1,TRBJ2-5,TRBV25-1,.,CASGTGLRETQYF,TGTGCCAGCGGGACAGGGCTCAGAGAGACCCAGTACTTC
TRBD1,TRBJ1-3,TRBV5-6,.,CASSSDRSGNTIYF,TGTGCCAGCAGCTCGGACAGGTCTGGAAACACCATATATTTT
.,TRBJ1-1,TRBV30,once,CAWSTGVASTEAFF,TGTGCCTGGAGTACCGGGGTAGCGAGCACTGAAGCTTTCTTT
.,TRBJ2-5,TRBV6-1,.,CASIRGDTLGQTQYF,TGTGCCAGCATCCGTGGGGACACTTTGGGGCAGACCCAGTACTTC
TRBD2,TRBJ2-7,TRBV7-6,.,CASSPAGEGSHYEQYF,TGTGCCAGCAGCCCAGCGGGAGAAGGGTCCCACTACGAGCAGTACTTC
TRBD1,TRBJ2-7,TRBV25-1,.,CASSGGQAYEQYF,TGTGCCAGCAGTGGTGGACAGGCCTACGAGCAGTACTTC
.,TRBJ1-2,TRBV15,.,CATAADYGYTF,TGTGCCACCGCCGCGGACTATGGCTACACCTTC
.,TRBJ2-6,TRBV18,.,CASSPPFSGANVLTF,TGTGCCAGCTCACCACCCTTCTCTGGGGCCAACGTCCTGACTTTC
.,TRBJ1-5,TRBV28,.,CASSPGNSNQPQHF,TGTGCCAGCAGTCCCGGGAATAGCAATCAGCCCCAGCATTTT
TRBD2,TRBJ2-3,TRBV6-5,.,CASSPLAGGDTQYF,TGTGCCAGCAGCCCACTAGCGGGAGGAGATACGCAGTATTTT
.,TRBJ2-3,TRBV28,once,CATGQGTDTQYF,TGTGCCACCGGGCAGGGGACAGATACGCAGTATTTT
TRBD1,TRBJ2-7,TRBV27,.,CASSRTGTYEQYF,TGTGCCAGCAGCAGGACAGGGACCTACGAGCAGTACTTC
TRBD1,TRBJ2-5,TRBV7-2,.,CASSRRGQETQYF,TGTGCCAGCAGCCGCAGGGGGCAAGAGACCCAGTACTTC
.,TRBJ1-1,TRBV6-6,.,CASSSSGTQNTEAFF,TGTGCCAGCAGTTCATCCGGGACACAGAACACTGAAGCTTTCTTT